These 19 T cell receptor beta chains originate from one sample sequenced in a study of cytomegalovirus exposure and HLA in healthy donors. The primer mix had 60 Vbeta and 13 Jbeta primers. The protocol was immunoSEQ multiplex PCR, while the TCRdb copy is restricted to in-frame clones and leaves out a portion. The repertoire holds approximately 150,000 clones, 60% to 80% seen once, with approximately 1.3% in the top ten. The sequenced material came from PBMCs. The receptors come from a man between 60 and 70 years old in good health and CMV-seronegative.

This chain uses TRBV19 with TRBJ1-3, with 7 bases identical to TRBD1. Germline CDR1 reads LNHDA; CDR2 reads SQIVND (reference sequence). J lost 6 bases, V lost 7 bases, and 9 bases had no gene match. This CDR3 is built from 14 residues. CDR3 region: CASNPGTAANTIYF. Here the CDR3 DNA reads TGTGCCAGTAATCCCGGGACAGCGGCAAACACCATATATTTT.

The rearrangement joins TRBV4-3 to TRBJ2-1; a weak D match, TRBD2 (6 bases). Germline assignment: CDR1 LGHNA and CDR2 YSLEER. V gave up 4 bases and J gave up 5 bases, with 15 bases separating them. This CDR3 spans 15 amino acids. The CDR3 loop reads CASSPTWTGDNEQFF. CDR3 nucleotide sequence: TGCGCCAGCAGCCCTACCTGGACGGGGGACAATGAGCAGTTCTTC.

J is TRBJ1-2 and V is TRBV6-5; 10 bases agree with TRBD1. Per germline, CDR1 MNHEY and CDR2 SVGAGI. Trimming took 5 bases from V and 4 from J; bases not matched to a gene: 4. This CDR3 region has 14 residues. The CDR3: CASSRTGGPYGYTF. The CDR3 DNA is TGTGCCAGCAGTAGGACAGGGGGACCCTATGGCTACACCTTC.

This rearrangement joins TRBV7-3 to TRBJ1-2; TRBD1 agrees at 9 bases. Germline CDR1 is SGHTA and CDR2 is FQGTGA. V was clipped by 4 bases and J by 7 bases; unmatched bases: 13. This CDR3 region has 16 residues. In DNA, the CDR3 is TGTGCCAGCAGCTCCAGTCCCGGGACAGGGAACCGTGGCTACACCTTC. Protein product: CASSSSPGTGNRGYTF.

The chain uses TRBV7-7 and TRBJ2-5; 8 bases align to TRBD1. The CDR3 contains 16 residues. Trimming removed 5 bases from V and 1 base from J; junction bases left unmatched: 9. Germline CDR1 and CDR2: SSHAT and FNYEAQ (reference sequence). The chain's CDR3 is CASSPRTGRTQETQYF. The CDR3 DNA reads as TGTGCCAGCAGCCCTCGGACAGGGAGAACCCAAGAGACCCAGTACTTC.

This chain uses TRBV5-1 with TRBJ1-2, with 7 nucleotides matching TRBD1. V lost 4 bases and J lost 5; bases outside the gene matches: 11. The germline gives CDR1 SGHRS, CDR2 YFSETQ. The CDR3 is made up of 15 amino acids. The CDR3 protein is CASSAPGQRSYGYTF. The CDR3 DNA reads TGCGCCAGCAGCGCACCGGGACAGCGAAGTTATGGCTACACCTTC.

In nucleotides, the CDR3 is TGCGCCAGCAGCTTCACTAGCGGAAGCTCCTACAATGAGCAGTTCTTC. Its translation: CASSFTSGSSYNEQFF. This sequence joins TRBV5-1 and TRBJ2-1; 8 bases agree with TRBD2. Germline V lookup: CDR1 SGHRS, CDR2 YFSETQ. The CDR3 loop spans 16 amino acids. With 2 bases clipped from V and 0 bases from J, the junction kept 4 bases outside the gene matches.

The rearrangement links TRBV4-1 to TRBJ2-7; 9 nucleotides line up with TRBD1. With 0 bases clipped from V and 5 bases from J, the junction kept 8 bases outside the gene matches. This CDR3 comprises 16 residues. Germline V lookup: CDR1 MGHRA, CDR2 YSYEKL. The CDR3 loop reads CASSQDLGTGPNEQYF. In nucleotides, the CDR3 is TGCGCCAGCAGCCAAGATCTCGGGACAGGGCCCAACGAGCAGTACTTC.

Concerning this clone: Mismatch with germline at one junction end may stem from a read error. Here the CDR3 DNA reads TGTTCCAGCAGCACACAGGGTCGTCAGCCCCAGCATTTT. Protein product: CSSSTQGRQPQHF. The chain has TRBV7-9 and TRBJ1-5; possible D gene TRBD1, 6 bases. CDR3 length: 13 amino acids. Germline CDR1 and CDR2: SEHNR and FQNEAQ (reference sequence).

V is TRBV7-7 and J is TRBJ2-7, with 8 bases matching TRBD1. The CDR3 spans 13 residues. CDR1 SSHAT and CDR2 FNYEAQ come from the germline V gene (reference sequence). Trimming at V came to 5 bases and at J to 5 bases, leaving 5 bases not matched to a gene. The CDR3: CASSPDRGNEQYF. The CDR3 coding sequence is TGTGCCAGCAGCCCCGACAGGGGAAACGAGCAGTACTTC.

The V call is TRBV14, the J call TRBJ2-5; D may be TRBD2 (6 bases). V was pared by 4 bases and J by 11 bases, with 14 bases between. Germline V CDR1 and CDR2: SGHDN, FVKESK. CDR3 length: 12 residues. CDR3 in amino acids: CASSRGPGEQYF. In nucleotides, the CDR3 is TGTGCCAGCAGCCGCGGGCCGGGGGAGCAGTACTTC.

This clone was detected a few times. V and J are TRBV6-4 and TRBJ2-3, with 8 bases fitting TRBD2. This CDR3 is 13 amino acids long. Per germline, CDR1 MRHNA and CDR2 SNTAGT. The ends lost 3 bases at V and 4 bases at J; junction bases unmatched: 0. The CDR3 reads CASSEREADTQYF. As DNA, the CDR3 is TGTGCCAGCAGTGAGCGGGAGGCAGATACGCAGTATTTT.

V and J are TRBV5-8 and TRBJ2-2; tentatively, D is TRBD1 (6 bases). CDR1 and CDR2 from the germline V gene are SGHTS and YDEGEE. The CDR3 length is 16 residues. Trimming cost V 4 bases and J 5 bases, with 18 bases left between them. The CDR3 nucleotides read TGTGCCAGCAGCGCGGAATGGGGGCGCTTTACCGGGGAGCTGTTTTTT. Translated: CASSAEWGRFTGELFF.

The genes are TRBV2 and TRBJ1-4; no firm D call. The CDR3 consists of 14 residues. Germline assignment: CDR1 SNHLY and CDR2 FYNNEI. V lost 6 bases to trimming and J lost 0 bases, with 8 bases between them. CDR3: CASRELSTNEKLFF. The CDR3 region has the DNA TGTGCCAGCAGGGAGCTTTCAACTAATGAAAAACTGTTTTTT.

The chain employs TRBV7-2 and TRBJ2-3; 9 nucleotides agree with TRBD1. The CDR3 extends over 16 amino acids. The V and J ends lost 5 bases and 5 bases, in that order; junction bases with no gene match: 11. CDR1 is SGHTA, CDR2 FQGNSA, per germline. CDR3 amino acids: CASSLENRGLIDTQYF. The CDR3 nucleotides are TGTGCCAGCAGCCTGGAAAACAGGGGGCTTATAGATACGCAGTATTTT.

The chain uses TRBV28 and TRBJ1-2, with a tentative D call TRBD1 (5 bases). Trimming took off 6 bases at V and 6 bases at J, with 20 bases between the two ends. This CDR3 contains 15 residues. CDR1 MDHEN and CDR2 SYDVKM come from the germline V gene. The CDR3 loop is CASSSGGGRLDGYTF. The CDR3 nucleotides read TGTGCCAGCAGCTCGGGGGGGGGAAGACTCGATGGCTACACCTTC.

V usage is TRBV6-5 and J usage is TRBJ2-7, with a possible D match to TRBD2 (5 bases). This CDR3 has 13 amino acids. The V gene's germline CDR1 is MNHEY and CDR2 SVGAGI. The V gene lost 6 bases and the J gene lost 12 bases, with 21 bases spanning the gap. The CDR3 nucleotides are TGTGCCAGCAGAACCACCGGGGATGGTCGTGGGTACTTC. Translation gives CASRTTGDGRGYF.

There are a few counts of this clone. V is TRBV29-1 and J is TRBJ2-3; 7 nucleotides match TRBD1. V shed 6 bases, J shed 2 bases, and the junction held 8 bases outside the gene matches. The CDR3 is made up of 14 amino acids. CDR1 and CDR2 (germline): SQVTM, ANQGSEA. The CDR3 here is CSVGHGTATDTQYF. The CDR3, as DNA: TGCAGCGTGGGACACGGGACAGCCACAGATACGCAGTATTTT.

The chain carries TRBV28 and TRBJ1-6; D perhaps matches TRBD1 (5 bases). The germline V gene encodes CDR1 MDHEN and CDR2 SYDVKM. V was trimmed by 2 bases and J by 12 bases, leaving 8 bases between them. This CDR3 spans 12 amino acids. The CDR3 spells CASSLGQGPLHF. The DNA of the CDR3 is TGTGCCAGCAGTTTAGGGCAGGGACCCCTCCACTTT.